A selection of T cell receptor beta chains follows, all from one sample in a study of T-cell memory formation after mild COVID-19. Using its own MiXCR run on the 5' RACE reads, TCRdb lists one record per CDR3 protein. The data hold hundreds of thousands of distinct CDR3 sequences, with roughly 15% observed a single time. Sequenced material: PBMCs or a T cell subset sorted from them (not recorded which). These receptors were collected from a man between 18 and 29 years old who had mild COVID-19 (a few samples of this study predate the infection). Cell type and time point are not known. Each CDR3 is given with its conserved first and last residue. Fields, in order: clone size, CDR3 length, V gene, J gene, D gene, CDR3 DNA, CDR3 protein. D genes are given only for firm matches. Only part of the rows carry a size: once, few, many, or a class if the clone is expanded.

few	17	TRBV5-1	TRBJ2-1	TRBD2	TGCGCCAGCAGGACTGGAGGCGCTCCGGGGGGAATCGATGAGCAGTTCTTC	CASRTGGAPGGIDEQFF
few	13	TRBV6-2/TRBV6-3	TRBJ2-7	.	TGTGCCAGCACACGGGCGGGCGGGCGCGAGCAGTACTTC	CASTRAGGREQYF
few	16	TRBV28	TRBJ1-6	.	TGTGCCAGCAGGGGTGTTATAGAGGCCTATAATTCACCCCTCCACTTT	CASRGVIEAYNSPLHF
many	14	TRBV9	TRBJ2-3	.	TGTGCCAGCGCGAGTGGCGGCGGCACAGATACGCAGTATTTT	CASASGGGTDTQYF
few	12	TRBV29-1	TRBJ2-2	.	TGCAGCGTTCCTCTGGGAACCGGGGAGCTGTTTTTT	CSVPLGTGELFF
many	16	TRBV6-5	TRBJ2-2	.	TGTGCCAGCAGCCTTACAGGAGCCAAGAACACCGGGGAGCTGTTTTTT	CASSLTGAKNTGELFF
.	14	TRBV9	TRBJ1-2	TRBD1	TGTGCCAGCAGCGTGGGGACAGGCTTCTATGGCTACACCTTC	CASSVGTGFYGYTF
many	14	TRBV7-3	TRBJ1-1	.	TGTGCCAGCAGCTCTCAGGGGTCGAACACTGAAGCTTTCTTT	CASSSQGSNTEAFF
few	17	TRBV7-2	TRBJ2-2	.	TGTGCCAGCAGCTTAGCTTGGGGGGCAGCGTACACCGGGGAGCTGTTTTTT	CASSLAWGAAYTGELFF
few	14	TRBV3-1	TRBJ1-1	.	TGTGCCAGCAGCCAAGTACCAGGGCCCACTGAAGCTTTCTTT	CASSQVPGPTEAFF
few	15	TRBV12-3/TRBV12-4	TRBJ1-2	TRBD1	TGTGCCAGCAGTACAGGGGGGGCATACAGTTATGGCTACACCTTC	CASSTGGAYSYGYTF
.	12	TRBV2	TRBJ1-5	.	TGTGCCAGCAGTGAATCGAGGGGGGTTCTAGATTTT	CASSESRGVLDF
few	16	TRBV12-3/TRBV12-4	TRBJ2-3	.	TGTGCCAGCAGTTCCACTCCAGGAATTAGCACAGATACGCAGTATTTT	CASSSTPGISTDTQYF
.	14	TRBV12-3/TRBV12-4	TRBJ2-1	.	TGTGCCAGCAGTTTAGACAGAAGACTTAATGAGCAGTTCTTC	CASSLDRRLNEQFF
.	17	TRBV4-2	TRBJ1-2	.	TGTGCCAGCAGCCAAGATTTTTCTGCAGGAGGGGACTATGGCTACACCTTC	CASSQDFSAGGDYGYTF
many	12	TRBV20-1	TRBJ1-5	TRBD1	TGCAGTGCTGGAGGGGGCTCTCAGCCCCAGCATTTT	CSAGGGSQPQHF
.	14	TRBV20-1	TRBJ2-4	.	TGCAGTGCTAGAGTATACACAGGCGGAAACATTCAGTACTTC	CSARVYTGGNIQYF
few	16	TRBV7-8	TRBJ2-7	.	TGTGCCAGCAGCTTAGTTCCCAGTGGGGCACCCTACGAGCAGTACTTC	CASSLVPSGAPYEQYF
.	16	TRBV19	TRBJ1-5	TRBD1	TGTGCCAGCGACAGGGGTAGTCGGGTGGACAATCAGCCCCAGCATTTT	CASDRGSRVDNQPQHF